A single sample gave rise to the 3 T cell receptor beta chains below, sequenced in a study of T cell repertoires in cytomegalovirus infection. TCRdb itself ran the reads through MiXCR, one entry per CDR3 protein. The sample has 270,000 or so distinct CDR3 sequences, approximately 17% seen once. Source material: CD8+ T cells from PBMCs. The receptors were gathered from a human donor in good health (CMV status not recorded). Some clones in this sample may be carry-over from other donors' samples.

The rearrangement joins TRBV15 to TRBJ2-2; 11 bases map to TRBD1. Germline values: CDR1 LNHNV, CDR2 YYDKDF (reference sequence). The trim removed 4 bases at V and 3 bases at J, leaving 7 bases unmatched. This CDR3 contains 17 residues. Here the CDR3 DNA reads TGTGCCACCAGCACCGGGGACAGGGGGTCGGACACCGGGGAGCTGTTTTTT. This sequence encodes CATSTGDRGSDTGELFF.

The V call is TRBV7-9, the J call TRBJ2-5; D remains ambiguous. CDR3 length: 16 residues. Deletions cut 1 base from V and 2 bases from J, with 14 bases between. The germline V gene encodes CDR1 SEHNR and CDR2 FQNEAQ (reference sequence). In nucleotides, the CDR3 is TGTGCCAGCAGCTTAGACCGCTTATCTCCTCAAGAGACCCAGTACTTC. Its translation: CASSLDRLSPQETQYF.

This clonotype was detected ten times or more. The rearrangement uses TRBV4-1 and TRBJ2-1, with 8 bases fitting TRBD2. CDR1 MGHRA and CDR2 YSYEKL come from the germline V gene. Germline trimming cut 1 base from V and 2 bases from J; bases unmatched to any gene: 10. The CDR3 is 18 amino acids. The CDR3 spells CASSQATRGGPAYNEQFF. CDR3 DNA: TGCGCCAGCAGCCAAGCCACACGCGGGGGGCCCGCCTACAATGAGCAGTTCTTC.